These 29 T cell receptor beta chains originate from one sample sequenced in a study of response to subunit inactivated influenza vaccine. Using its own MiXCR run on the RT-PCR reads, TCRdb lists one record per CDR3 protein. Among a few hundred thousand distinct CDR3 sequences listed, 14% were seen once. This sample comprised PBMCs from blood, obtained 11 to 12 days after vaccination. These receptors all stem from a man aged 50-60 years who received an inactivated influenza vaccine.

There are a few counts of this clonotype. The chain recombines TRBV20-1 with TRBJ1-1, with D perhaps matching TRBD1 (6 bases). The germline V gene encodes CDR1 DFQATT and CDR2 SNEGSKA (reference sequence). V gave up 3 bases and J gave up 1 base, with 12 bases separating them. CDR3 length: 14 amino acids. CDR3 amino acids: CSARRGGKNTEAFF. In DNA, the CDR3 is TGCAGTGCTAGGAGGGGGGGGAAGAACACTGAAGCTTTCTTT.

This clonotype was observed a few times. This chain connects TRBV9 to TRBJ1-5; a weak D match, TRBD1 (6 bases). This CDR3 has 14 residues. The ends were cut back, 2 bases at V and 2 bases at J, with 8 bases in the middle. CDR1 SGDLS and CDR2 YYNGEE come from the germline V gene. Here the CDR3 reads CASSVDSRNQPQHF. For the CDR3, the DNA is TGTGCCAGCAGCGTGGACAGCCGCAATCAGCCCCAGCATTTT.

Written as DNA, the CDR3 is TGTGCCAGCAGTTTATCGGAGGGTCGTGGCTACGAGCAGTACTTC. Translated: CASSLSEGRGYEQYF. The genes are TRBV27 and TRBJ2-7; D perhaps matches TRBD2 (6 bases). Germline V CDR1 and CDR2: MNHEY, SMNVEV (reference sequence). Between the trimmed V and J ends, which lost 0 bases and 3 bases, there was a span of 12 bases. The CDR3 is made up of 15 amino acids.

The V and J genes are TRBV5-1 and TRBJ2-1; D possibly corresponds to TRBD2 (6 bases). The CDR3 runs 16 residues. Germline-derived CDR1 and CDR2 are SGHRS and YFSETQ. Trimming shortened V by 3 bases and J by 0 bases, and 13 bases separated the two germline ends. In DNA, the CDR3 is TGCGCCAGCAGCTGGGGCGGGGTGAGCTCCTACAATGAGCAGTTCTTC. Its translation is CASSWGGVSSYNEQFF. The whole variable domain, remainder taken from reference TRBV5-1 and TRBJ2-1, is KAGVTQTPRYLIKTRGQQVTLSCSPISGHRSVSWYQQTPGQGLQFLFEYFSETQRNKGNFPGRFSGRQFSNSRSEMNVSTLELGDSALYLCASSWGGVSSYNEQFFGPGTRLTVL.

This clonotype was seen at least ten times. V is TRBV24-1 and J is TRBJ1-5; TRBD1 agrees at 9 bases. The CDR3 is 15 amino acids. V lost 9 bases, J lost 3 bases, and 8 bases stayed unmatched. Germline V gives CDR1 KGHDR, CDR2 SFDVKD. CDR3 bases: TGTGCCACCCAGTCGGGACAGGGCCCCAATCAGCCCCAGCATTTT. Translation gives CATQSGQGPNQPQHF.

This clonotype has only a few counts. V and J are TRBV6-2 or TRBV6-3 and TRBJ2-4; no clear D. Trimming shortened V by 1 base and J by 1 base, and 5 bases separated the two germline ends. The CDR3 covers 14 residues. Germline V gives CDR1 MNHEY, CDR2 SVGEGT. As DNA, the CDR3 is TGTGCCAGCAGTTACTACGGGGCCAAAAACATTCAGTACTTC. This translates into CASSYYGAKNIQYF.

This clonotype was picked up many times. The chain combines TRBV20-1 with TRBJ1-1; D not certain. The CDR3 spans 14 residues. Between the trimmed V and J ends, which lost 6 bases and 4 bases, there was a span of 18 bases. Per germline, CDR1 DFQATT and CDR2 SNEGSKA (reference sequence). This chain's CDR3 is CSAPGPGTTTEAFF. The DNA of the CDR3 is TGCAGTGCCCCTGGTCCTGGAACGACCACTGAAGCTTTCTTT.

The V call is TRBV24-1, the J call TRBJ1-4; 10 bases align to TRBD1. The CDR3 totals 18 residues. V shed 3 bases and J 5 bases; nucleotides not matched to a gene: 11. Germline loops: CDR1 KGHDR, CDR2 SFDVKD. CDR3 DNA: TGTGCCACCAGTGATCCGAAAACTCCGGGACAGGGGAATGAAAAACTGTTTTTT. Protein product: CATSDPKTPGQGNEKLFF.

The chain joins TRBV14 to TRBJ2-3; 8 bases are a match to TRBD1. V lost 4 bases and J lost 0; bases outside the gene matches: 9. CDR1 and CDR2 from the germline V gene are SGHDN and FVKESK. The CDR3 covers 17 residues. In DNA form, the CDR3 reads TGTGCCAGCAGCCGTCGCAGGACAGGGATTAGCACAGATACGCAGTATTTT. The encoded protein is CASSRRRTGISTDTQYF.

This clonotype was detected a few times. The chain recombines TRBV28 with TRBJ2-2, with TRBD1 matching over 8 bases. V lost 3 bases to trimming and J lost 6 bases; unmatched junction nucleotides: 6. The CDR3 is 15 amino acids. CDR1 MDHEN and CDR2 SYDVKM come from the germline V gene. The CDR3 spells CASSFLDRAAGELFF. CDR3 in DNA: TGTGCCAGCAGTTTTTTGGACAGGGCGGCCGGGGAGCTGTTTTTT.

The chain uses TRBV12-3 or TRBV12-4 and TRBJ1-1, with D possibly being TRBD1 (6 bases). CDR3 length equals 13 residues. Trimming took 7 bases from V and 4 from J, leaving 13 bases between them. The CDR3 spells CASTPGEATEAFF. In DNA, the CDR3 is TGTGCCAGCACCCCAGGGGAGGCCACTGAAGCTTTCTTT.

The rearrangement uses TRBV28 and TRBJ1-3; no clear D gene. The CDR3 has 13 amino acids. V was trimmed by 8 bases and J by 0 bases, leaving 8 bases between them. CDR1 is MDHEN and CDR2 is SYDVKM in the germline V gene. The DNA of the CDR3 is TGTGCCAGCTCGATCTACTCTGGAAACACCATATATTTT. It encodes CASSIYSGNTIYF.

This clonotype was seen a handful of times. The J gene is TRBJ2-7, the V gene TRBV15, with D uncertain. CDR1 is LNHNV and CDR2 is YYDKDF in the germline V gene (reference sequence). V was pared by 5 bases and J by 2 bases, with 10 bases between. The CDR3 extends over 13 amino acids. DNA for the CDR3: TGTGCCACCAGCTCCACCTGGGCCTACGAGCAGTACTTC. Translated: CATSSTWAYEQYF.

This clonotype was found a few times. The V gene is TRBV7-8, the J gene TRBJ1-2; 7 bases fit TRBD1. Germline CDR1 and CDR2: SGHVS and FQNEAQ. J lost 4 bases, V lost 4 bases, and 6 bases had no gene match. The CDR3 consists of 14 residues. The DNA of the CDR3 is TGTGCCAGCAGCTCGGACAGGAGACCCTATGGCTACACCTTC. It translates to CASSSDRRPYGYTF.

This chain connects TRBV15 to TRBJ2-3, with D possibly being TRBD1 or TRBD2 (5 bases each). The CDR3 sequence is 16 residues long. The germline V gene has CDR1 LNHNV and CDR2 YYDKDF (reference sequence). V was clipped by 4 bases and J by 1 base, with 15 bases between them. The CDR3 nucleotides are TGTGCCACCAGCACCGGGACCGACTTGGGCACAGATACGCAGTATTTT. It encodes CATSTGTDLGTDTQYF.

This clonotype has only a few counts. This sequence joins TRBV5-5 and TRBJ2-6, with TRBD1 identical over 9 bases. After removal of 0 bases from V and 2 bases from J, the junction contained 0 bases not matched to a gene. CDR3 length: 16 amino acids. Germline V lookup: CDR1 SGHKS, CDR2 YYEKEE (reference sequence). In DNA, the CDR3 is TGTGCCAGCAGCTTGGGACAGGGGGCTGGGGCCAACGTCCTGACTTTC. Protein: CASSLGQGAGANVLTF.

This chain joins TRBV7-2 and TRBJ2-2; D uncertain. The germline CDR1 and CDR2 sequences are SGHTA and FQGNSA. This CDR3 comprises 12 residues. V lost 5 bases, J lost 8 bases, and 9 bases lay in between. CDR3 bases: TGTGCCAGCAGCCCCTGGCAGGGGGAGCTGTTTTTT. The encoded protein is CASSPWQGELFF.

The chain has TRBV12-3 or TRBV12-4 and TRBJ2-7; D is perhaps TRBD2 (5 bases). The CDR3 runs to 14 residues. The V and J ends lost 8 bases and 0 bases respectively, with 14 bases between them. The CDR3 region has the DNA TGTGCCAGCTCGCCCATGGGGAGCTCCTACGAGCAGTACTTC. Translation: CASSPMGSSYEQYF.

This clonotype occurred a few times. The rearrangement links TRBV12-3 or TRBV12-4 to TRBJ2-5; 8 bases are shared with TRBD1. V was clipped by 7 bases and J by 4 bases; unmatched bases: 11. The CDR3 is 15 amino acids. CDR3 protein: CASTLWGRGRETQYF. The CDR3 bases are TGTGCCAGCACCCTCTGGGGCAGGGGGCGAGAGACCCAGTACTTC.

The table lists this clonotype with many counts. The chain employs TRBV9 and TRBJ2-7; no definite D call. The CDR3 consists of 15 residues. Germline CDR1 is SGDLS and CDR2 is YYNGEE. V was cut by 4 bases and J by 2 bases, with 16 bases left in between. The CDR3 bases are TGTGCCAGCAGCATTCCGGCTCCACTCACCTACGAGCAGTACTTC. Translation: CASSIPAPLTYEQYF.

The V and J genes are TRBV12-3 or TRBV12-4 and TRBJ2-3, with 12 bases aligning to TRBD2. This CDR3 comprises 17 residues. J gave up 6 bases and V 6 bases, and 13 bases lay outside the gene matches. In DNA form, the CDR3 reads TGTGCCAGCAGGATCGCCGGGACTAGCGGGTCAGGGGATACGCAGTATTTT. This codes for CASRIAGTSGSGDTQYF.

The chain employs TRBV12-3 or TRBV12-4 and TRBJ2-1, with a possible D match to TRBD1 (5 bases). V was shortened by 5 bases and J by 7 bases, with 21 bases between the two germline ends. The CDR3 is 16 residues long. CDR3 sequence reads: CASSIAGFSLNNEQFF. Written as DNA, the CDR3 is TGTGCCAGCAGTATTGCAGGGTTCTCCCTAAATAATGAGCAGTTCTTC.

This clonotype has only a few counts. The CDR3 nucleotides are TGTGCCACTGGTTCTCAAGGGACAGATACGCAGTATTTT. This encodes CATGSQGTDTQYF. The chain links TRBV7-2 to TRBJ2-3, with no clear D. V gave up 10 bases and J gave up 3 bases, with 14 bases separating them. The CDR3 contains 13 residues. Germline loops: CDR1 SGHTA, CDR2 FQGNSA. Filled out from reference TRBV7-2 and TRBJ2-3, the complete variable domain reads GAGVSQSPSNKVTEKGKDVELRCDPISGHTALYWYRQSLGQGLEFLIYFQGNSAPDKSGLPSDRFSAERTGGSVSTLTIQRTQQEDSAVYLCATGSQGTDTQYFGPGTRLTVL.

This clonotype was observed a handful of times. V is TRBV10-3 and J is TRBJ1-5; tentative D call: TRBD1 (5 bases). Germline lookup yields CDR1 ENHRY and CDR2 SYGVKD. The V and J ends lost 8 bases and 3 bases respectively, with 14 bases between them. CDR3 length: 14 amino acids. The CDR3 DNA reads TGTGCCATCTCCCGCGGCAGGGACAATCAGCCCCAGCATTTT. Its protein is CAISRGRDNQPQHF.

This clonotype has more than one count but fewer than ten. The chain carries TRBV20-1 and TRBJ2-7; perhaps TRBD1 as D (6 bases). Germline loops: CDR1 DFQATT, CDR2 SNEGSKA (reference sequence). Trimming cost V 6 bases and J 6 bases, with 15 bases left between them. This CDR3 comprises 12 residues. Here the CDR3 DNA reads TGCAGTGCGGAACAGGGTCCTCTCGAGCAGTACTTC. This sequence encodes CSAEQGPLEQYF.

This clonotype was seen at least ten times. The chain links TRBV5-1 to TRBJ2-1; 7 nucleotides align to TRBD1. The CDR3 extends over 17 amino acids. CDR1 and CDR2 from the germline V gene are SGHRS and YFSETQ. V dropped 0 bases and J dropped 0; count of bases not matched to a gene: 6. The CDR3 nucleotides are TGCGCCAGCAGCTTGGGACAGGGAACATACTCCTACAATGAGCAGTTCTTC. Protein: CASSLGQGTYSYNEQFF.

Only a few counts were recorded for this clonotype. The V gene is TRBV2, the J gene TRBJ1-1, with D possibly TRBD1 on 6 matching bases. This CDR3 has 11 residues. Germline V gives CDR1 SNHLY, CDR2 FYNNEI. The V gene lost 7 bases and the J gene lost 10 bases, with 13 bases spanning the gap. CDR3 in DNA: TGTGCCAGCAAGGACAGCCTTACAGCTTTCTTT. Its protein product is CASKDSLTAFF.

This sequence joins TRBV12-3 or TRBV12-4 and TRBJ2-5; 11 bases fit TRBD2. J was trimmed by 3 bases and V by 5 bases; bases with no gene match: 2. The CDR3 has 14 amino acids. The CDR3 DNA reads as TGTGCCAGCAGTACGGGACTAGCGGAAGAGACCCAGTACTTC. Translated, it gives CASSTGLAEETQYF.

V gene TRBV7-2 combines with J gene TRBJ2-1; 8 bases fit TRBD2. V gave up 2 bases and J gave up 6 bases; unmatched junction bases: 12. Per the germline V gene, CDR1 is SGHTA and CDR2 is FQGNSA. There are 17 residues in the CDR3. CDR3 protein: CASSLTTSARLRNEQFF. CDR3 DNA: TGTGCCAGCAGCTTAACGACTAGCGCGCGGCTACGCAATGAGCAGTTCTTC.